These 29 T cell receptor beta chains were sequenced from one sample in a study of T-cell memory formation after mild COVID-19. TCRdb processed the 5' RACE reads anew with MiXCR; each CDR3 protein has one entry. This table holds about 180,000 distinct CDR3 sequences, approximately 16% found once. Sample: PBMCs or a T cell subset sorted from them (not recorded which). Every receptor here comes from an adult woman who had mild COVID-19 (a few samples of this study predate the infection). Cell type and time point are not known.

This clonotype was counted at least ten times. The gene calls are TRBV5-1 and TRBJ2-7; 12 bases line up with TRBD2. After removal of 5 bases from V and 5 bases from J, the junction contained 8 bases not matched to a gene. The CDR3 extends over 15 amino acids. The V gene's germline CDR1 is SGHRS and CDR2 YFSETQ. This chain's CDR3 is CASRTLAGGFHEQYF. CDR3 bases: TGCGCCAGCAGGACTCTAGCGGGAGGGTTCCACGAGCAGTACTTC.

The V and J genes are TRBV24-1 and TRBJ2-1, with D hard to call. Trimming removed 2 bases at V and 1 base at J, with 11 bases between. CDR1 is KGHDR and CDR2 is SFDVKD in the germline V gene. This CDR3 has 16 residues. As DNA, the CDR3 is TGTGCCACCAGTGATTGGGGAACTGTTTCCTACAATGAGCAGTTCTTC. Translating gives CATSDWGTVSYNEQFF.

This chain connects TRBV4-1 to TRBJ2-7, with TRBD2 matching over 8 bases. CDR1 is MGHRA, CDR2 YSYEKL, per germline. With 0 bases clipped from V and 0 bases from J, the junction kept 7 bases outside the gene matches. The CDR3 is 17 amino acids. CDR3 sequence (DNA): TGCGCCAGCAGCCAAGATATAGGACTAGCCTCCTCCTACGAGCAGTACTTC. Translating it yields CASSQDIGLASSYEQYF.

The V call is TRBV7-8, the J call TRBJ1-2; 9 nucleotides align to TRBD1. The CDR3 covers 14 residues. Losses at the gene ends were 4 bases for V and 7 bases for J; bases not matched to a gene: 7. Germline V gene data show CDR1 as SGHVS and CDR2 as FQNEAQ. The CDR3 DNA reads TGTGCCAGCAGCTCGGACAGGGGCGCGGGTGGCTACACCTTC. This sequence encodes CASSSDRGAGGYTF.

The V call is TRBV7-6, the J call TRBJ2-2; TRBD1 agrees at 7 bases. The CDR3 has 16 residues. Germline assignment: CDR1 SGHVS and CDR2 FNYEAQ. V was clipped by 3 bases and J by 1 base; unmatched bases: 5. This CDR3 reads CASSFLGQMNTGELFF. The CDR3 coding sequence is TGTGCCAGCAGCTTTCTGGGACAGATGAACACCGGGGAGCTGTTTTTT.

This sequence joins TRBV20-1 and TRBJ2-1; 8 bases fit TRBD1. Germline V gene sequence: CDR1 DFQATT, CDR2 SNEGSKA (reference sequence). The V gene end was trimmed by 6 bases and the J gene end by 3 bases; junction bases not matched to a gene: 10. This CDR3 has 15 residues. The CDR3 region is CSASTGTGNYNEQFF. CDR3 coding DNA: TGCAGTGCGAGTACCGGGACAGGAAACTACAATGAGCAGTTCTTC.

This rearrangement joins TRBV5-1 to TRBJ2-5; 8 bases agree with TRBD1. CDR3 length: 15 residues. CDR1 and CDR2 from the germline V gene are SGHRS and YFSETQ. The V segment lost 3 bases and the J segment 1 base; nucleotides outside the gene matches: 5. Here the CDR3 reads CASSSTGGSQETQYF. CDR3 in DNA: TGCGCCAGCAGCTCAACAGGGGGATCCCAAGAGACCCAGTACTTC.

This clonotype was seen more than once but under ten times. V usage is TRBV2 and J usage is TRBJ2-5; D is possibly TRBD1 (6 bases). Per germline, CDR1 SNHLY and CDR2 FYNNEI. V was pared by 2 bases and J by 5 bases, with 15 bases between. There are 15 residues in the CDR3. CDR3 DNA sequence: TGTGCCAGCAGTGAACAGGGGCAGCCCAGGGAGACCCAGTACTTC. Protein sequence: CASSEQGQPRETQYF.

The gene calls are TRBV20-1 and TRBJ2-1, with 10 positions matching TRBD2. There are 15 residues in the CDR3. V dropped 5 bases and J dropped 6; count of bases not matched to a gene: 10. Germline lookup yields CDR1 DFQATT and CDR2 SNEGSKA (reference sequence). In DNA form, the CDR3 reads TGCAGTGCTGCCCCGGGACTAGCGATTGGCAATGAGCAGTTCTTC. Protein sequence: CSAAPGLAIGNEQFF.

This clonotype showed up just a few times. The rearrangement links TRBV7-6 to TRBJ2-2, with a tentative D call TRBD2 (6 bases). Per the germline V gene, CDR1 is SGHVS and CDR2 is FNYEAQ. The V gene lost 5 bases and the J gene lost 7 bases, with 23 bases spanning the gap. This CDR3 contains 17 residues. The CDR3 sequence is CASSRTHGGDYIGELFF. In DNA, the CDR3 is TGTGCCAGCAGCCGCACCCATGGCGGGGATTACATCGGGGAGCTGTTTTTT. The variable domain in full, with the rest retrieved from reference TRBV7-6 and TRBJ2-2, is GAGVSQSPRYKVTKRGQDVALRCDPISGHVSLYWYRQALGQGPEFLTYFNYEAQQDKSGLPNDRFSAERPEGSISTLTIQRTEQRDSAMYRCASSRTHGGDYIGELFFGEGSRLTVL.

V and J are TRBV5-4 and TRBJ2-5; D ambiguous. CDR3 length equals 14 residues. Per the germline V gene, CDR1 is SGHNT and CDR2 is YYREEE (reference sequence). The germline V and J ends were trimmed by 1 base and 2 bases, with 9 bases remaining between them. CDR3 loop: CASSLFGQQETQYF. The CDR3 region has the DNA TGTGCCAGCAGCTTGTTTGGCCAGCAAGAGACCCAGTACTTC.

The rearrangement uses TRBV20-1 and TRBJ2-5; perhaps TRBD1 as D (6 bases). V was clipped by 2 bases and J by 7 bases, with 20 bases between them. Germline-derived CDR1 and CDR2 are DFQATT and SNEGSKA (reference sequence). CDR3 length: 15 residues. CDR3 in DNA: TGCAGTGCTAGACCCCATGGCAAGACAGGAGGGACCCAGTACTTC. Protein product: CSARPHGKTGGTQYF.

There are a few counts of this clonotype. V and J are TRBV12-3 or TRBV12-4 and TRBJ2-6, with D perhaps matching TRBD1 (6 bases). The CDR3 runs to 16 residues. V was clipped by 7 bases and J by 1 base, with 14 bases between them. CDR3 residues: CASTAVRGSGANVLTF. The CDR3 coding sequence is TGTGCCAGCACGGCGGTTAGGGGGTCTGGGGCCAACGTCCTGACTTTC.

The V gene is TRBV6-1, the J gene TRBJ2-5, with TRBD1 matching 8 bases. Germline V gives CDR1 MNHNS, CDR2 SASEGT. This CDR3 spans 16 amino acids. J lost 4 bases, V lost 8 bases, and 15 bases had no gene match. CDR3 sequence: CASSRSSQGAGETQYF. In nucleotides, the CDR3 is TGTGCCAGCTCCAGATCCAGCCAGGGGGCCGGAGAGACCCAGTACTTC.

The chain joins TRBV18 to TRBJ1-1, with unresolved D. Germline V lookup: CDR1 KGHSH, CDR2 LQKENI. The CDR3 sequence is 13 residues long. Trimming cost V 3 bases and J 5 bases, with 10 bases left between them. CDR3 in amino acids: CASSPAGGTEAFF. The CDR3 bases are TGTGCCAGCTCACCCGCGGGCGGTACTGAAGCTTTCTTT.

This rearrangement joins TRBV7-2 to TRBJ2-3; D is unresolved. Germline-derived CDR1 and CDR2 are SGHTA and FQGNSA. V was clipped by 4 bases and J by 2 bases, with 10 bases between them. The CDR3 is made up of 14 amino acids. CDR3 sequence reads: CASSSWTITDTQYF. The CDR3 DNA reads TGTGCCAGCAGCTCCTGGACGATCACAGATACGCAGTATTTT.

This clonotype was detected only a few times. V and J are TRBV18 and TRBJ2-1, with 8 bases matching TRBD2. CDR3 length: 16 amino acids. The junction had 10 bases not matched to a gene; V was cut back by 3 bases and J by 6 bases. The germline CDR1 and CDR2 sequences are KGHSH and LQKENI. In DNA, the CDR3 is TGTGCCAGCTCACCCGGATTACCACTAGCGGCCAATGAGCAGTTCTTC. Translation gives CASSPGLPLAANEQFF.

This clonotype occurred a few times. The genes are TRBV5-5 and TRBJ2-5; TRBD2 is a possible D gene (6 bases). There are 16 residues in the CDR3. Germline V gives CDR1 SGHKS, CDR2 YYEKEE (reference sequence). The V and J ends lost 0 bases and 5 bases respectively, with 17 bases between them. Written as DNA, the CDR3 is TGTGCCAGCAGCTTGGTTGGGCGGGGAAGCTGGGAGACCCAGTACTTC. Amino acids: CASSLVGRGSWETQYF.

This chain connects TRBV20-1 to TRBJ2-4, with D tentatively TRBD2 (6 bases). CDR1 is DFQATT and CDR2 is SNEGSKA in the germline V gene (reference sequence). V gave up 7 bases and J gave up 0 bases, with 19 bases separating them. The CDR3 totals 16 residues. CDR3 region: CSVTRDFNLAKNIQYF. The CDR3 nucleotides are TGCAGTGTCACCCGGGACTTCAATCTAGCCAAAAACATTCAGTACTTC.

The J gene is TRBJ2-1, the V gene TRBV5-5; no clear D gene. The CDR3 loop spans 15 amino acids. The V end was cut by 0 bases, the J end by 10 bases, with 17 bases between. Germline-derived CDR1 and CDR2 are SGHKS and YYEKEE (reference sequence). CDR3 loop: CASSLAFETRVEQFF. The CDR3 bases are TGTGCCAGCAGCTTGGCTTTTGAAACGCGTGTCGAGCAGTTCTTC.

The V call is TRBV3-1, the J call TRBJ1-4; no firm D call. The CDR3 sequence is 15 residues long. Trimming removed 3 bases from V and 5 bases from J, with 13 bases in between. Per the germline V gene, CDR1 is LGHDT and CDR2 is YNNKEL (reference sequence). The CDR3: CASSHMVGGNEKLFF. DNA of the CDR3: TGTGCCAGCAGCCATATGGTCGGCGGGAATGAAAAACTGTTTTTT.

This clonotype occurred a few times. V usage is TRBV5-1 and J usage is TRBJ1-1, with TRBD1 as a possible D gene (5 bases). Trimming left V 3 bases short and J 2 bases short, with 14 bases between. From germline, CDR1 is SGHRS and CDR2 YFSETQ. The CDR3 consists of 15 residues. Here the CDR3 reads CASSSGWGSNTEAFF. Written as DNA, the CDR3 is TGCGCCAGCAGCTCCGGATGGGGGTCCAACACTGAAGCTTTCTTT.

This chain links TRBV20-1 with TRBJ2-5, with TRBD2 matching 11 bases. This CDR3 has 17 amino acids. CDR1 is DFQATT and CDR2 is SNEGSKA in the germline V gene (reference sequence). V lost 0 bases and J lost 5; bases outside the gene matches: 11. CDR3 sequence reads: CSARDLRGSGGAETQYF. The CDR3 DNA sequence: TGCAGTGCTAGAGATCTACGGGGTAGCGGGGGGGCCGAGACCCAGTACTTC.

CDR3 loop: CAISDGTRGTEAFF. For the CDR3, the DNA is TGTGCCATCAGTGACGGGACCAGGGGCACTGAAGCTTTCTTT. The rearrangement joins TRBV10-3 to TRBJ1-1; possibly TRBD1 for D (6 bases). The CDR3 extends over 14 amino acids. Germline V gene data show CDR1 as ENHRY and CDR2 as SYGVKD. Trimming removed 3 bases at V and 4 bases at J, with 12 bases between.

The chain links TRBV7-2 to TRBJ1-1, with D perhaps TRBD1 (5 bases). Trimming took 4 bases from V and 3 from J, leaving 21 bases between them. CDR3 length: 17 residues. Per the germline V gene, CDR1 is SGHTA and CDR2 is FQGNSA. As DNA, the CDR3 is TGTGCCAGCAGCTCCCGGTTGGTGGCAGGGTTAGACACTGAAGCTTTCTTT. Translation: CASSSRLVAGLDTEAFF. The variable domain in full, with the rest retrieved from reference TRBV7-2 and TRBJ1-1, is GAGVSQSPSNKVTEKGKDVELRCDPISGHTALYWYRQSLGQGLEFLIYFQGNSAPDKSGLPSDRFSAERTGGSVSTLTIQRTQQEDSAVYLCASSSRLVAGLDTEAFFGQGTRLTVV.

V usage is TRBV3-1 and J usage is TRBJ2-5, with D unresolved. Trimming cost V 0 bases and J 0 bases, with 8 bases left between them. The CDR3 consists of 15 residues. Looked up from germline, CDR1 is LGHDT and CDR2 is YNNKEL (reference sequence). In DNA, the CDR3 is TGTGCCAGCAGCCAAGATTTGGGCTACCAAGAGACCCAGTACTTC. Protein sequence: CASSQDLGYQETQYF.

In its sample, this clonotype was seen a few times. CDR3 nucleotide sequence: TGTGCCAGTCTCCAGGGGGGAGCCTACGAGCAGTACTTC. Translation gives CASLQGGAYEQYF. The chain links TRBV28 to TRBJ2-7, with D tentatively TRBD1 (7 bases). V was pared by 9 bases and J by 2 bases, with 14 bases between. This CDR3 spans 13 amino acids. The V gene's germline CDR1 is MDHEN and CDR2 SYDVKM. Full variable domain (rest looked up from reference TRBV28 and TRBJ2-7): DVKVTQSSRYLVKRTGEKVFLECVQDMDHENMFWYRQDPGLGLRLIYFSYDVKMKEKGDIPEGYSVSREKKERFSLILESASTNQTSMYLCASLQGGAYEQYFGPGTRLTVT.

The chain employs TRBV4-3 and TRBJ2-3; a possible D gene is TRBD2 (6 bases). The CDR3 sequence is 15 residues long. The V end lost 1 base, the J end lost 1 base, and 9 bases lay between the germline ends. Germline V lookup: CDR1 LGHNA, CDR2 YSLEER. In DNA form, the CDR3 reads TGCGCCAGCAGCCAAGGGGAGGCTCGCACAGATACGCAGTATTTT. Translation gives CASSQGEARTDTQYF.

The chain uses TRBV7-2 and TRBJ1-6; 11 bases map to TRBD1. CDR1 is SGHTA and CDR2 is FQGNSA in the germline V gene. Germline trimming cut 4 bases from V and 9 bases from J; bases unmatched to any gene: 5. The CDR3 runs 15 residues. CDR3 sequence reads: CASSSRTGGTSPLHF. DNA for the CDR3: TGTGCCAGCAGCTCCAGGACAGGGGGCACTTCACCCCTCCACTTT.